Listed below are T cell receptor beta chains from one sample, sequenced in a study of T cell responses to AZD1222 COVID-19 vaccine. Data came from immunoSEQ multiplex PCR; TCRdb stores just in-frame clones and leaves some out. There are roughly 130,000 clones in the sample; about 93% occur only once, and approximately 7% lies in the top ten. The sequences come from peripheral blood, collected on day 0 of AZD1222 vaccination. The receptor source for this set is an adult in good health. The CDR3 runs from the conserved cysteine through the conserved F or W. Each record gives: CDR3 DNA, CDR3 protein, J gene, clone size, V gene, D gene. The D gene is left open where the match is weak. Clone size is stated in some rows and not others, as once, few, many or a class when expanded.

CDR3 DNA: TGTGCCAGCAGGCCTTCAGGGGGCCCCAACGAGCAGTACTTC; CDR3 protein: CASRPSGGPNEQYF; J gene: TRBJ2-7; clone size: -; V gene: TRBV27; D gene: TRBD1
CDR3 DNA: TGCAGTGCAAAGGGTAATGAAAAACTGTTTTTT; CDR3 protein: CSAKGNEKLFF; J gene: TRBJ1-4; clone size: -; V gene: TRBV20-1; D gene: -
CDR3 DNA: TGTGCCAGCAGCTTATTCGGTCTCAATGAAAAACTGTTTTTT; CDR3 protein: CASSLFGLNEKLFF; J gene: TRBJ1-4; clone size: -; V gene: TRBV7-2; D gene: -
CDR3 DNA: TGTGCCAGTAGTTTCGACAGCGGGCTTGGCAATCAGCCCCAGCATTTT; CDR3 protein: CASSFDSGLGNQPQHF; J gene: TRBJ1-5; clone size: -; V gene: TRBV19; D gene: -
CDR3 DNA: TGTGCCAGCAGTGCACGAGCGGGAGGGCCAACAGATACGCAGTATTTT; CDR3 protein: CASSARAGGPTDTQYF; J gene: TRBJ2-3; clone size: -; V gene: TRBV6-1; D gene: TRBD2
CDR3 DNA: TGTGCCAGCAGCGGCCTTGGGGGGGCTGGGGATACGCAGTATTTT; CDR3 protein: CASSGLGGAGDTQYF; J gene: TRBJ2-3; clone size: once; V gene: TRBV9; D gene: -
CDR3 DNA: TGTGCCAGCAGCTCGGGTGCTATACTGTCGAACTCTGGAAACACCATATATTTT; CDR3 protein: CASSSGAILSNSGNTIYF; J gene: TRBJ1-3; clone size: -; V gene: TRBV28; D gene: -
CDR3 DNA: TGCGCCAGCAGCTTGGGTCACCGGGACAGCACATACGAGCAGTACTTC; CDR3 protein: CASSLGHRDSTYEQYF; J gene: TRBJ2-7; clone size: -; V gene: TRBV5-1; D gene: TRBD1
CDR3 DNA: TGTGCCAGCAGCTTCTCCGGGACAGGGGGTTCTGGCTACACCTTC; CDR3 protein: CASSFSGTGGSGYTF; J gene: TRBJ1-2; clone size: -; V gene: TRBV7-9; D gene: TRBD1
CDR3 DNA: TGTGCCAGCAGCCTCGACAGGGGGACTGAAGCTTTCTTT; CDR3 protein: CASSLDRGTEAFF; J gene: TRBJ1-1; clone size: -; V gene: TRBV5-7; D gene: TRBD1
CDR3 DNA: TGTGCCAGCTCACCACCCCTACCTTGGCGGGGACAGGTCTACGAGCAGTACTTC; CDR3 protein: CASSPPLPWRGQVYEQYF; J gene: TRBJ2-7; clone size: -; V gene: TRBV18; D gene: TRBD1
CDR3 DNA: TGTGCCACTCGGGAGATACCGAACAATGAGCAGTTCTTC; CDR3 protein: CATREIPNNEQFF; J gene: TRBJ2-1; clone size: -; V gene: TRBV30; D gene: -
CDR3 DNA: TGTGCCAGCACAACGTGGAACTATGGCTACACCTTC; CDR3 protein: CASTTWNYGYTF; J gene: TRBJ1-2; clone size: -; V gene: TRBV9; D gene: -
CDR3 DNA: TGTGCCAGCAGCCCTACTAGCGGGAGAGGTGAGCAGTTCTTC; CDR3 protein: CASSPTSGRGEQFF; J gene: TRBJ2-1; clone size: -; V gene: TRBV28; D gene: TRBD2
CDR3 DNA: TGTGCCAGCAGGGCATTGACGGGCTACACCTTC; CDR3 protein: CASRALTGYTF; J gene: TRBJ1-2; clone size: once; V gene: TRBV6-5; D gene: -
CDR3 DNA: TGTGCCAGCAGTTTCTACGACAGGGGAGGCACTGAAGCTTTCTTT; CDR3 protein: CASSFYDRGGTEAFF; J gene: TRBJ1-1; clone size: -; V gene: TRBV7-6; D gene: TRBD1
CDR3 DNA: TGTGCCAGCAGTTTATCTCAGGGGGGCGCAGGGACCCAGTACTTC; CDR3 protein: CASSLSQGGAGTQYF; J gene: TRBJ2-5; clone size: -; V gene: TRBV27; D gene: -
CDR3 DNA: TGTGCCAGCAGCTCCTCAACTAATGAAAAACTGTTTTTT; CDR3 protein: CASSSSTNEKLFF; J gene: TRBJ1-4; clone size: -; V gene: TRBV13; D gene: -
CDR3 DNA: TGTGCCAGCAGTTTGAGGCTAGCGGGAACCTATGAGCAGTTCTTC; CDR3 protein: CASSLRLAGTYEQFF; J gene: TRBJ2-1; clone size: -; V gene: TRBV27; D gene: TRBD2
CDR3 DNA: TGTGCCAGCAGTTCTTCAGGGTTGCGCACAGATACGCAGTATTTT; CDR3 protein: CASSSSGLRTDTQYF; J gene: TRBJ2-3; clone size: -; V gene: TRBV6-6; D gene: -
CDR3 DNA: TGTGCCAGCAGCCTTACGAAGTTACCGTACGAGCAGTACTTC; CDR3 protein: CASSLTKLPYEQYF; J gene: TRBJ2-7; clone size: once; V gene: TRBV7-2; D gene: -
CDR3 DNA: TGTGCCACCGGGGCCCCGGCGGTCGGCTACACCTTC; CDR3 protein: CATGAPAVGYTF; J gene: TRBJ1-2; clone size: -; V gene: TRBV24-1; D gene: -
CDR3 DNA: TGTGCCAGCAGCTTAGTAGCGGGAGGAGATACGCAGTATTTT; CDR3 protein: CASSLVAGGDTQYF; J gene: TRBJ2-3; clone size: -; V gene: TRBV11-2; D gene: TRBD2
CDR3 DNA: TGTGCCAGTAGCACTACTCCCCATGGCTACACCTTC; CDR3 protein: CASSTTPHGYTF; J gene: TRBJ1-2; clone size: -; V gene: TRBV19; D gene: -
CDR3 DNA: TGCGCCAGCAGTGAAAGGGACAGGGGAGGCAATGAGCAGTTCTTC; CDR3 protein: CASSERDRGGNEQFF; J gene: TRBJ2-1; clone size: -; V gene: TRBV10-1; D gene: TRBD1
CDR3 DNA: TGTGCCAGCAGCCTCTTGAGGGAGGAGTTCTACGGGCAGTTCTTC; CDR3 protein: CASSLLREEFYGQFF; J gene: TRBJ2-1; clone size: -; V gene: TRBV4-2; D gene: -
CDR3 DNA: TGTGCCAGACTTTCGGGACAGATTAATGAGCAGTTCTTC; CDR3 protein: CARLSGQINEQFF; J gene: TRBJ2-1; clone size: once; V gene: TRBV25-1; D gene: TRBD1
CDR3 DNA: TGTGCCAGCAGCTTAGGGTTCTCCTACGAGCAGTACTTC; CDR3 protein: CASSLGFSYEQYF; J gene: TRBJ2-7; clone size: -; V gene: TRBV5-6; D gene: -
CDR3 DNA: TGTGCCAGCTCACCTCCTAGGACGGCGAACACTGAAGCTTTCTTT; CDR3 protein: CASSPPRTANTEAFF; J gene: TRBJ1-1; clone size: -; V gene: TRBV18; D gene: -
CDR3 DNA: TGTGCCAGCAGTATGAATGAGCAGTTCTTC; CDR3 protein: CASSMNEQFF; J gene: TRBJ2-1; clone size: -; V gene: TRBV12-3/TRBV12-4; D gene: -
CDR3 DNA: TGTGCCAGCAGCTTAGAGGTAGCGGGAGGGTACGAGCAGTACTTC; CDR3 protein: CASSLEVAGGYEQYF; J gene: TRBJ2-7; clone size: -; V gene: TRBV7-8; D gene: TRBD2
CDR3 DNA: TGTGCCAGCAGGCGGGCGGACCGAAACACCATATATTTT; CDR3 protein: CASRRADRNTIYF; J gene: TRBJ1-3; clone size: -; V gene: TRBV6-5; D gene: -
CDR3 DNA: TGTGCCAGCAGTTCGGACGGGATGAACACTGAAGCTTTCTTT; CDR3 protein: CASSSDGMNTEAFF; J gene: TRBJ1-1; clone size: -; V gene: TRBV28; D gene: -
CDR3 DNA: TGTGCCAGCAGCGTAGCTGGGGGACTAGCGGGAGTGGAGACCCAGTACTTC; CDR3 protein: CASSVAGGLAGVETQYF; J gene: TRBJ2-5; clone size: -; V gene: TRBV9; D gene: TRBD2
CDR3 DNA: TGTGCCAGCTCAGGGACTAGCGGGAGGAGCGACGAGCAGTACTTC; CDR3 protein: CASSGTSGRSDEQYF; J gene: TRBJ2-7; clone size: -; V gene: TRBV18; D gene: TRBD2
CDR3 DNA: TGTGCCAGCAGTCCTTCCGGGACAGGAAGGCCACCCCTCCACTTT; CDR3 protein: CASSPSGTGRPPLHF; J gene: TRBJ1-6; clone size: few; V gene: TRBV28; D gene: TRBD1
CDR3 DNA: TGTGCCAGCAGCCAAGTGGCATGGAACACTGAAGCTTTCTTT; CDR3 protein: CASSQVAWNTEAFF; J gene: TRBJ1-1; clone size: -; V gene: TRBV14; D gene: -
CDR3 DNA: TGCGCCAGCAGCGAACTAGCGGGAGTCCATGAGCAGTTCTTC; CDR3 protein: CASSELAGVHEQFF; J gene: TRBJ2-1; clone size: -; V gene: TRBV4-1; D gene: TRBD2
CDR3 DNA: TGTGCCAGCAGCGCAGGGGTTGCTGAAGCTTTCTTT; CDR3 protein: CASSAGVAEAFF; J gene: TRBJ1-1; clone size: -; V gene: TRBV7-9; D gene: -
CDR3 DNA: TGCGCCAGCAGCTTGGCCAGGGACATCAGCTCCTACGAGCAGTACTTC; CDR3 protein: CASSLARDISSYEQYF; J gene: TRBJ2-7; clone size: -; V gene: TRBV5-1; D gene: -
CDR3 DNA: TGTGCCAGCAGTCAAAACAGGGGACGGAACACTGAAGCTTTCTTT; CDR3 protein: CASSQNRGRNTEAFF; J gene: TRBJ1-1; clone size: -; V gene: TRBV9; D gene: TRBD1